One sample yielded the 6 T cell receptor beta chains listed below, sequenced in a study of cytomegalovirus exposure and HLA in healthy donors. The data were produced by immunoSEQ multiplex PCR, yet TCRdb's version contains in-frame clones alone and is incomplete. The top ten clones hold around 5.6% of a sample with fewer than 250,000 clones, approximately 87% of them seen once. The sample consisted of PBMCs. The receptors originated from a woman aged 18-29 years in good health and CMV-seronegative.

The chain combines TRBV11-3 with TRBJ2-3; TRBD1 is a possible D gene (6 bases). The CDR3 contains 12 residues. Trimming removed 5 bases at V and 6 bases at J, with 9 bases between. Germline values: CDR1 SGHNT, CDR2 YENEEA. CDR3 protein: CASSHQGDTQYF. In DNA, the CDR3 is TGTGCCAGCAGCCATCAGGGGGATACGCAGTATTTT.

This clone appeared a few times. The rearrangement joins TRBV7-3 to TRBJ1-5; the D is unclear. The V end was cut by 5 bases, the J end by 3 bases, with 8 bases between. The CDR3 is made up of 13 amino acids. CDR1 is SGHTA, CDR2 FQGTGA, per germline. The CDR3 bases are TGTGCCAGCAGCACACGGCACAATCAGCCCCAGCATTTT. This codes for CASSTRHNQPQHF.

This clone was observed a few times. This chain uses TRBV5-1 with TRBJ1-1; D is possibly TRBD1 (5 bases). Germline V gives CDR1 SGHRS, CDR2 YFSETQ. The length of the CDR3 is 14 residues. V lost 4 bases and J 1 base, leaving 11 bases between the germline ends. The DNA of the CDR3 is TGCGCCAGCAGCCCCCGGGGGGGGAACACTGAAGCTTTCTTT. Protein: CASSPRGGNTEAFF.

CDR3 protein: CSATSGGTQYF. CDR3 sequence (DNA): TGCAGTGCTACCTCGGGGGGTACGCAGTATTTT. The chain is built from TRBV20-1 and TRBJ2-3; TRBD2 matches at 7 bases. Looked up from germline, CDR1 is DFQATT and CDR2 is SNEGSKA (reference sequence). The CDR3 has 11 residues. After removal of 4 bases from V and 8 bases from J, the junction contained 3 bases not matched to a gene.

Worth noting for this clone: The germline gene is not matched at one end of the junction; a read error may be the cause. J is TRBJ1-6 and V is TRBV7-7; weak D call: TRBD1 (6 bases). Germline V lookup: CDR1 SSHAT, CDR2 FNYEAQ (reference sequence). The CDR3 sequence is 15 residues long. CDR3 sequence reads: CASSLGRAGVSPLHF. CDR3 coding DNA: TGTGCTAGCAGCCTAGGAAGGGCAGGGGTGTCACCCCTCCACTTT.

This clone came up a few times. Here the CDR3 reads CASSHLGYEQYF. CDR3 sequence (DNA): TGTGCCAGCAGTCATCTAGGCTACGAGCAGTACTTC. The chain uses TRBV6-5 and TRBJ2-7; D not certain. V was pared by 5 bases and J by 3 bases, with 8 bases between. Looked up from germline, CDR1 is MNHEY and CDR2 is SVGAGI. The CDR3 is 12 residues long.